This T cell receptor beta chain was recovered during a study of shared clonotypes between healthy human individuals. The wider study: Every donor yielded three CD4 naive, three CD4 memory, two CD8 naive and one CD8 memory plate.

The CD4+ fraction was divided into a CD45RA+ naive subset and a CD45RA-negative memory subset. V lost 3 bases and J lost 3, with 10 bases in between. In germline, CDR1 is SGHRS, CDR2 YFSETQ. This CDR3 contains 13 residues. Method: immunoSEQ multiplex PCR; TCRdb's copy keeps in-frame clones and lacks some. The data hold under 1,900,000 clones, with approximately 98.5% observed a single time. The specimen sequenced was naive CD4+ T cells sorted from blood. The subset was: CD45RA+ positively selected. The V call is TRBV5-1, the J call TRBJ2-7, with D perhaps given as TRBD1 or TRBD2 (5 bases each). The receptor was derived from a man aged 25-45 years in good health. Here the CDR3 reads CASSWGSGYEQYF. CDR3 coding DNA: TGCGCCAGCAGCTGGGGGTCCGGCTACGAGCAGTACTTC.